The rows below give T cell receptor beta chains drawn from one sample of a study of PD-1 blockade in classical Hodgkin lymphoma. This table comes from immunoSEQ multiplex PCR, and its TCRdb copy is limited to in-frame clones, with some not included. The data contain 20,000 to 30,000 clones, 72% of them singletons. Sequenced material: peripheral blood mononuclear cells (PBMCs), taken before the fourth cycle of nivolumab. Source of these receptors: a human donor with classical Hodgkin lymphoma. CDR3s include the opening cysteine and the closing phenylalanine or tryptophan. Each record gives: V gene, D gene, J gene, CDR3 protein. The D gene is left open where the match is weak.

>TRBV5-4|TRBD2|TRBJ2-5
CASKGAGEETQYF
>TRBV6-6|-|TRBJ1-1
CASTQGMVTEAFF
>TRBV7-2|TRBD2|TRBJ2-7
CASSRTSGGAVGEQYF
>TRBV7-6|-|TRBJ1-1
CASSPTLRGSAQNTEAFF
>TRBV18|-|TRBJ2-3
CASSPSESTDTQYF
>TRBV11-3|-|TRBJ1-1
CASSRDMNTEAFF
>TRBV10-3|-|TRBJ2-5
CAISESGQGGETQYF
>TRBV30|-|TRBJ2-5
CAWAPPGETQYF
>TRBV2|-|TRBJ1-4
CASRSASTNEKLFF
>TRBV4-1|TRBD2|TRBJ2-5
CASSASGAQETQYF
>TRBV4-2|-|TRBJ1-2
CASSQDLIWDSYGYTF
>TRBV28|TRBD2|TRBJ2-3
CASSLPSGLTDTQYF
>TRBV7-2|-|TRBJ2-5
CASSPQGGKTQYF
>TRBV19|-|TRBJ1-2
CASSMSQISNYGYTF
>TRBV5-1|-|TRBJ1-6
CASSAQGSSYNSPLHF
>TRBV10-2|-|TRBJ1-2
CASSPGPGYGYTF
>TRBV6-1|TRBD1|TRBJ2-1
CASRWQGALDEQFF
>TRBV5-5|-|TRBJ1-1
CASLEDLNTEAFF
>TRBV11-2|-|TRBJ2-1
CASSPPLGRSPSSYNEQFF
>TRBV27|-|TRBJ1-6
CASRLQGNFGGSPLHF
>TRBV1|-|TRBJ2-3
CTSRIFPGLAGDRTDTQYF
>TRBV2|-|TRBJ1-2
CASRGVRPDRGYTF
>TRBV11-2|-|TRBJ2-3
CASSSPGQDTDTQYF
>TRBV2|TRBD1|TRBJ1-1
CASSFGTGKYAFF
>TRBV11-2|-|TRBJ1-1
CASSLFLDSFNTEAFF
>TRBV6-6|TRBD1|TRBJ2-7
CASTTRDRGNYEQYF
>TRBV10-3|-|TRBJ1-1
CAISDRAPNTEAFF
>TRBV5-5|-|TRBJ2-5
CASSLAPSQETQQAQYF
>TRBV30|-|TRBJ2-5
CAWSAKTQYF
>TRBV5-4|-|TRBJ2-7
CASSAGAGDSYEQYF
>TRBV7-7|-|TRBJ2-2
CASSLVQGTGELFF
>TRBV30|TRBD1|TRBJ2-7
CAWSWDSSYEQYF
>TRBV28|TRBD1|TRBJ2-7
CASSLPTGNSYEQYF
>TRBV7-9|-|TRBJ2-5
CASSLPVQETQYF
>TRBV5-1|-|TRBJ1-3
CASTPTSLGSGNTIYF
>TRBV9|TRBD2|TRBJ2-3
CASSGTSADTQYF
>TRBV11-2|-|TRBJ1-2
CASSSFAGKANYGYTF
>TRBV28|-|TRBJ1-5
CASSLSGPRQPQHF
>TRBV6-5|TRBD1|TRBJ2-3
CATLTGSDTQYF
>TRBV5-6|-|TRBJ1-2
CASSVQGYGYTF
>TRBV7-2|-|TRBJ2-3
CASSTTRADTQYF
>TRBV7-2|-|TRBJ2-3
CASSLDHLAPQYF
>TRBV11-2|-|TRBJ1-1
CASSLVYSGGVNTEAFF
>TRBV28|-|TRBJ1-6
CASREGGGNNSPLHF
>TRBV6-4|TRBD2|TRBJ2-7
CASLSGGEQYF
>TRBV11-2|TRBD1|TRBJ1-1
CASSSGQGTEAFF
>TRBV6-5|-|TRBJ1-6
CASGQKFDSPLHF
>TRBV18|-|TRBJ1-1
CASSLSTGSGNTEAFF
>TRBV6-5|-|TRBJ2-2
CASSFNTGELFF
>TRBV4-1|-|TRBJ2-5
CASSHAGMETQYF
>TRBV5-5|-|TRBJ1-2
CASSSSSGFLYGYTF
>TRBV2|-|TRBJ1-5
CASRDRLRPNQPQHF
>TRBV5-1|-|TRBJ2-3
CASSLAGASTDTQYF
>TRBV11-2|-|TRBJ1-3
CASSFGGLGNTIYF
>TRBV6-5|-|TRBJ1-4
CASSFDGATNEKLFF
>TRBV7-9|TRBD1|TRBJ2-1
CASGPGGTGAPALGEQFF
>TRBV7-9|-|TRBJ1-1
CASTQRFGTEAFF
>TRBV10-1|-|TRBJ1-6
CASKIDPGQPLSPLHF
>TRBV4-3|TRBD2|TRBJ2-5
CASSQEVSRGVAGQETQYF
>TRBV6-5|TRBD1|TRBJ2-3
CASGYSGQGADTQYF